The clone carrying this T cell receptor (beta chain) was detected only a few times. This sample is drawn from a study of blood T cell repertoires in COVID-19. The CDR3 is made up of 13 amino acids. Germline V gives CDR1 KGHSH, CDR2 LQKENI. V lost 3 bases to trimming and J lost 8 bases, with 10 bases between them. The data were produced by immunoSEQ multiplex PCR, yet TCRdb's version contains in-frame clones alone and is incomplete. The sample contains a few hundred thousand clones, 65% to 85% of which appear only once. This TCR derives from a person aged 70 to 79 with COVID-19, enrolled during active disease. The chain uses TRBV18 and TRBJ1-4, with D possibly TRBD1 on 5 matching bases. Source material: peripheral blood. The CDR3 here is CASSPGREEKLFF. The CDR3 nucleotides read TGTGCCAGCTCACCGGGGCGAGAGGAAAAACTGTTTTTT.